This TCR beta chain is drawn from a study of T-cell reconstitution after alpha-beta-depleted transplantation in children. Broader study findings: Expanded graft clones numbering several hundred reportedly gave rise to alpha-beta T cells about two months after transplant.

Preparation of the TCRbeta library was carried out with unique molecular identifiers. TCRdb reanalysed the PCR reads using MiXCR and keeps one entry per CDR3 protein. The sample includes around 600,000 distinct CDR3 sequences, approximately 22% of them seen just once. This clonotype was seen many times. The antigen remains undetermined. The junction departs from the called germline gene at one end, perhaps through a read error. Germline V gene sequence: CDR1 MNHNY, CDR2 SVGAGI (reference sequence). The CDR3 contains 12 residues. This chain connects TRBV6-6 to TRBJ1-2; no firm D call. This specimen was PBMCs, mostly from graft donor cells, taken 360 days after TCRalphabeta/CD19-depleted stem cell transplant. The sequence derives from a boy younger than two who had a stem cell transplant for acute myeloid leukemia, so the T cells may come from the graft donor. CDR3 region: CASNYHWAETNF. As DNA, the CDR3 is TGTGCCAGCAATTACCACTGGGCAGAGACAAACTTC.